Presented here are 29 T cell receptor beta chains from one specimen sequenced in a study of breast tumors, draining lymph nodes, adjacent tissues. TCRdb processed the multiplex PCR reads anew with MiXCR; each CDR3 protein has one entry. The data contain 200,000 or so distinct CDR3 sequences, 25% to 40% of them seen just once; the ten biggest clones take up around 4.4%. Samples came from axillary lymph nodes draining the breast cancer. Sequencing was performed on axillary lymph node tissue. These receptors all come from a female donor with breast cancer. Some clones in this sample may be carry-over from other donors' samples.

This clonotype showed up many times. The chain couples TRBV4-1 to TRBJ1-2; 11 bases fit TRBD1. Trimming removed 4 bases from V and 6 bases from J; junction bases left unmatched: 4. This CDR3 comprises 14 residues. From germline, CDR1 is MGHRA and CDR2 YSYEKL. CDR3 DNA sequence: TGCGCCAGCAGCCCGGGACAGGGGGGGAATGGCTACACCTTC. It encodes CASSPGQGGNGYTF.

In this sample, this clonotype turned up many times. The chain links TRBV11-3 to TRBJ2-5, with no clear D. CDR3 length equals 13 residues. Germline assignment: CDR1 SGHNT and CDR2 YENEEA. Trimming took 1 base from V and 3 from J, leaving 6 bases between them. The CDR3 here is CASSLGHKETQYF. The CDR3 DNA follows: TGTGCCAGCAGCTTAGGACACAAAGAGACCCAGTACTTC.

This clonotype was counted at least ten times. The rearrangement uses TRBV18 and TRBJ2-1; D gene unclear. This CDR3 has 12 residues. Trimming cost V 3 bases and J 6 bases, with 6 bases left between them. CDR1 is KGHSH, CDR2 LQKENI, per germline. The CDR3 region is CASSPVSNEQFF. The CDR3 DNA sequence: TGTGCCAGCTCACCGGTCTCCAATGAGCAGTTCTTC.

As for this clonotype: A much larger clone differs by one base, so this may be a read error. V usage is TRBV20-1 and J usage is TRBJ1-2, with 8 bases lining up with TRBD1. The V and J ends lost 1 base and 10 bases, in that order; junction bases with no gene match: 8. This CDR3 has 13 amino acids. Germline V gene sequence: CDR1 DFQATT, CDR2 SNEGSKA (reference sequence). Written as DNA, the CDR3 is TGCAGTGCTAGAGTTAGGACAGGGTTGGCCTACACCTTC. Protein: CSARVRTGLAYTF.

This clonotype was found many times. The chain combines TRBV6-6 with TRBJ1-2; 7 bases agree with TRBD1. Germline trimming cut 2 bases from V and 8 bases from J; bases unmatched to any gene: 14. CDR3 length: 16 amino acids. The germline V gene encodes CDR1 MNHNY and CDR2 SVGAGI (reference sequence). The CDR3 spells CASSYRPDRVGSGYTF. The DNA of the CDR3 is TGTGCCAGCAGTTACCGCCCCGACAGGGTGGGCTCAGGCTACACCTTC.

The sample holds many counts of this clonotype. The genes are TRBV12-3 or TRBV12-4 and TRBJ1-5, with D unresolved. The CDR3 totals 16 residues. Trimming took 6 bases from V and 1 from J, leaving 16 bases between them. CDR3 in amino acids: CASSPGLRGSNQPQHF. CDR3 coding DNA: TGTGCCAGCAGCCCGGGCCTAAGAGGCAGCAATCAGCCCCAGCATTTT.

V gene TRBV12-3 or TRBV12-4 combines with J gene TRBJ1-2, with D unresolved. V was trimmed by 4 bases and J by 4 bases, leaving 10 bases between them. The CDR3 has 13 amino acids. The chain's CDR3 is CASSSPDFYGYTF. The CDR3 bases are TGTGCCAGCAGTTCACCTGATTTCTATGGCTACACCTTC.

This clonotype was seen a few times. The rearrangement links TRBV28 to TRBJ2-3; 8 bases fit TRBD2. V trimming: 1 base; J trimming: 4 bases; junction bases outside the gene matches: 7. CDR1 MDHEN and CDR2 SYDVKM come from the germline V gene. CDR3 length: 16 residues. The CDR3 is CASSLFYGGEADTQYF. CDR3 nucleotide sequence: TGTGCCAGCAGTTTATTCTACGGGGGGGAGGCAGATACGCAGTATTTT.

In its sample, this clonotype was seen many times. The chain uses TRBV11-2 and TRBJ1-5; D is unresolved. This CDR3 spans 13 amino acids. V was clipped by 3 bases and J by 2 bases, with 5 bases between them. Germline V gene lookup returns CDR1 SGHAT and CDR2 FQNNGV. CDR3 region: CASSFTGNQPQHF. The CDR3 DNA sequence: TGTGCCAGCAGCTTTACAGGCAATCAGCCCCAGCATTTT. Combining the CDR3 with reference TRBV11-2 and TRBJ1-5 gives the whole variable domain EAGVAQSPRYKIIEKRQSVAFWCNPISGHATLYWYQQILGQGPKLLIQFQNNGVVDDSQLPKDRFSAERLKGVDSTLKIQPAKLEDSAVYLCASSFTGNQPQHFGDGTRLSIL.

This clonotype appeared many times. The CDR3 sequence is CASSRGTEGGYTF. CDR3 DNA sequence: TGTGCCAGCAGCCGCGGGACAGAGGGTGGCTACACCTTC. V gene TRBV6-5 combines with J gene TRBJ1-2; 7 bases are shared with TRBD1. The junction had 8 bases not matched to a gene; V was cut back by 6 bases and J by 7 bases. CDR1 is MNHEY and CDR2 is SVGAGI in the germline V gene. The CDR3 consists of 13 residues.

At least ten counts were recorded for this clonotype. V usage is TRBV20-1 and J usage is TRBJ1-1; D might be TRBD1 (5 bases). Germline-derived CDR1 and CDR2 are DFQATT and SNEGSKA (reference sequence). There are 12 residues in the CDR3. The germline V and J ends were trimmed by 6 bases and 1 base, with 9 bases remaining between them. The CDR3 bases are TGCAGTGCATCACAGGCGAACACTGAAGCTTTCTTT. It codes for CSASQANTEAFF.

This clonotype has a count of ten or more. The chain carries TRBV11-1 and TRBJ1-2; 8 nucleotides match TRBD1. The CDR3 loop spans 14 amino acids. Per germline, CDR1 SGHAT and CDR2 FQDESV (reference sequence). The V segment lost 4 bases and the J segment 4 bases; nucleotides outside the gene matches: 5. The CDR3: CASSSGQGSYGYTF. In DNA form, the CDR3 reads TGTGCCAGCAGCTCCGGACAGGGAAGCTATGGCTACACCTTC.

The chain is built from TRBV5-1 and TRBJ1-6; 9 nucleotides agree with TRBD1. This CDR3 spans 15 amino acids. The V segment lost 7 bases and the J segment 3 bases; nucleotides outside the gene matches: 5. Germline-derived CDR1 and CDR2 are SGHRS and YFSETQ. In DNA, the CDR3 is TGCGCCAGCTCCGGGACAGGGCTCTATAATTCACCCCTCCACTTT. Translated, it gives CASSGTGLYNSPLHF.

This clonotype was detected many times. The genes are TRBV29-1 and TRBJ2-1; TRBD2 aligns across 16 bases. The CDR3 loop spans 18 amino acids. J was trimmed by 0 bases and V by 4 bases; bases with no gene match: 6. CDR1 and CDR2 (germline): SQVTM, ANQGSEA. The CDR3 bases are TGCAGCGTTGTCCCGGGACTAGCGGGGGGGCCCTCCTACAATGAGCAGTTCTTC. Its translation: CSVVPGLAGGPSYNEQFF.

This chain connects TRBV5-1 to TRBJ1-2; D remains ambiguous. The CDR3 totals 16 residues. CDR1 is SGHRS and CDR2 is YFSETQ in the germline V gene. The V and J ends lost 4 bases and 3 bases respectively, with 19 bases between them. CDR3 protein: CASSPGPSYEHYGYTF. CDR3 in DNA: TGCGCCAGCAGCCCTGGGCCCTCCTACGAGCACTATGGCTACACCTTC.

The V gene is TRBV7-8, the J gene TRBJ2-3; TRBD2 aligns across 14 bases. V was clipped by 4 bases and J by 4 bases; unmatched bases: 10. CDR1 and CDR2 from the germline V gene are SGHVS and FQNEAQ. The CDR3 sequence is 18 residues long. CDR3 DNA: TGTGCCAGCAGCTCCCCCGGGACTAGCGGGAGTAACCCAGATACGCAGTATTTT. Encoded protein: CASSSPGTSGSNPDTQYF.

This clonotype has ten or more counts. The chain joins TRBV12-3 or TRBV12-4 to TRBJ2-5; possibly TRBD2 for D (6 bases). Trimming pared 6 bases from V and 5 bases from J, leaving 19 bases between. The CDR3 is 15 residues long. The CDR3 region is CASRGFGSGSETQYF. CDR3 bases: TGTGCCAGCAGAGGTTTCGGGAGTGGGTCGGAGACCCAGTACTTC.

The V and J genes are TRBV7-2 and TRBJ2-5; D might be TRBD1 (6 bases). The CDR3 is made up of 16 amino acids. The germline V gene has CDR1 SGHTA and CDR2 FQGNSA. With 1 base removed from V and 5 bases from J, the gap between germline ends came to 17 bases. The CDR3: CASSLVVGVGAETQYF. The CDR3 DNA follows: TGTGCCAGCAGCTTAGTAGTCGGCGTGGGGGCCGAGACCCAGTACTTC.

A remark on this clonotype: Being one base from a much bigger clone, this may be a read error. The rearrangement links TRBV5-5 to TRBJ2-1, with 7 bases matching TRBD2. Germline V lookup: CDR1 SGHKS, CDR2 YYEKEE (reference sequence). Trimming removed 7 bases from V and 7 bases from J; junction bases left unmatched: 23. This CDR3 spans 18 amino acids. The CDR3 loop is CASGPTGGGTPAQNEQFF. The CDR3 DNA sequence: TGTGCCAGCGGCCCAACGGGAGGCGGGACTCCCGCGCAGAATGAGCAGTTCTTC.

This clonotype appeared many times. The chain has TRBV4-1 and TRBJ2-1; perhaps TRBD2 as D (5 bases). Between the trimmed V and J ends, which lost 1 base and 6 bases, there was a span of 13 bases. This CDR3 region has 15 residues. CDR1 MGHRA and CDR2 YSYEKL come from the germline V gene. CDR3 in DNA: TGCGCCAGCAGCCAAGTGGGCGGGTGGGGCAATGAGCAGTTCTTC. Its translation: CASSQVGGWGNEQFF.

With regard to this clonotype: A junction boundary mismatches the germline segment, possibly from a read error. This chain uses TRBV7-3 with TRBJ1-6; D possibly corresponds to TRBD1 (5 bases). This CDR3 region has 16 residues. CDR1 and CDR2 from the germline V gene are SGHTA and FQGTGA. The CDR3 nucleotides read TGTGCCAGCAGCTTTCGGGGGGGAACCTACAATTCACCCCTCCACTTT. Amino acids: CASSFRGGTYNSPLHF.

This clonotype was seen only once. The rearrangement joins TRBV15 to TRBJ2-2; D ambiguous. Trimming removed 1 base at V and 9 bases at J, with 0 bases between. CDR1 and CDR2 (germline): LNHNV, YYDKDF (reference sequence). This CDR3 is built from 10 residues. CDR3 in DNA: TGTGCCACCAGCAGAGGGGAGCTGTTTTTT. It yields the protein CATSRGELFF.

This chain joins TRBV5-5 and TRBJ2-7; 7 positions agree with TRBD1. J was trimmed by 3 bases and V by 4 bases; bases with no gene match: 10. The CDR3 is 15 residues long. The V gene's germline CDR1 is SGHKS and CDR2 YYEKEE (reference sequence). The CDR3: CASSKSPGQNYEQYF. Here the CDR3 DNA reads TGTGCCAGCAGCAAAAGCCCGGGACAGAACTACGAGCAGTACTTC. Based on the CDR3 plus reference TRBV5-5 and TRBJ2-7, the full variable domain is DAGVTQSPTHLIKTRGQQVTLRCSPISGHKSVSWYQQVLGQGPQFIFQYYEKEERGRGNFPDRFSARQFPNYSSELNVNALLLGDSALYLCASSKSPGQNYEQYFGPGTRLTVT.

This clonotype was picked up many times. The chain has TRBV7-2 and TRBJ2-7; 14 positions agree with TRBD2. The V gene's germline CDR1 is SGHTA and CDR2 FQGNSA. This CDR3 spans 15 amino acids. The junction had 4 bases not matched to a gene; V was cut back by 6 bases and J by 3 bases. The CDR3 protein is CASRQGLAGVYEQYF. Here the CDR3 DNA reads TGTGCCAGCAGGCAGGGACTAGCGGGAGTCTACGAGCAGTACTTC.

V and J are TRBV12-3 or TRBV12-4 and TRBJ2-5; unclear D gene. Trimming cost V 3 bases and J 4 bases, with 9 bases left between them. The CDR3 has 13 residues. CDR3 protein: CASSFWAGETQYF. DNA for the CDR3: TGTGCCAGCAGTTTCTGGGCCGGAGAGACCCAGTACTTC.

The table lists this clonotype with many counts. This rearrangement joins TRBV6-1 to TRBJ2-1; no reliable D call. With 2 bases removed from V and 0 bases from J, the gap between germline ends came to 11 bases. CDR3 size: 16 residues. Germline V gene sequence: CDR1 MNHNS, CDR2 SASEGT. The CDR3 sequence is CASSENLASSYNEQFF. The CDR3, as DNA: TGTGCCAGCAGTGAAAACTTAGCTAGCTCCTACAATGAGCAGTTCTTC.

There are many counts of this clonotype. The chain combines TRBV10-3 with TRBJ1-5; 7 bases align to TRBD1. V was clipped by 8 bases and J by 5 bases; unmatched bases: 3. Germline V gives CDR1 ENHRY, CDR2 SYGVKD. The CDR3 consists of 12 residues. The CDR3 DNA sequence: TGTGCCATCGCGCAGGGGGATCAGCCCCAGCATTTT. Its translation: CAIAQGDQPQHF.

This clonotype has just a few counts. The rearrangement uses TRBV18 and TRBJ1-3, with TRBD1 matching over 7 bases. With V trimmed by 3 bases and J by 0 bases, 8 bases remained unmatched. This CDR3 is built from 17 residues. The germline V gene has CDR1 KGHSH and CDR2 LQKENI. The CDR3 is CASSPSTGTASGNTIYF. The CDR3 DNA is TGTGCCAGCTCACCTAGTACCGGGACAGCCTCTGGAAACACCATATATTTT.

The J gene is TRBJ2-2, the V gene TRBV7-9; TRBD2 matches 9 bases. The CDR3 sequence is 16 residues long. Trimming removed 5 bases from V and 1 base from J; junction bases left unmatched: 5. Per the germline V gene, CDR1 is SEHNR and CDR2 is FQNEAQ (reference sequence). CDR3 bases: TGTGCCAGCAGCCGTAGCGGGAGCAAGAACACCGGGGAGCTGTTTTTT. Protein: CASSRSGSKNTGELFF.